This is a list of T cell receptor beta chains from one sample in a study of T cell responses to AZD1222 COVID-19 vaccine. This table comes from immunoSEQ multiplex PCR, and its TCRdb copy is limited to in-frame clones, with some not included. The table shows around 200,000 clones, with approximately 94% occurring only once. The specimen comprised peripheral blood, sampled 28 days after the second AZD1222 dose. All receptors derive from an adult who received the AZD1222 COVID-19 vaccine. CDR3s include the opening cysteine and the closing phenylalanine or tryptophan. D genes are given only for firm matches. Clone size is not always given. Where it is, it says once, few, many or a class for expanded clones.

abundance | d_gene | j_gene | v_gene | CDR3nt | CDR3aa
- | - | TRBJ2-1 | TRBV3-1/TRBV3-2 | TGTGCCAGCAGCCAGGGGGACTCCAATTACAATGAGCAGTTCTTC | CASSQGDSNYNEQFF
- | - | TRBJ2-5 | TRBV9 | TGTGCCAGCAGCGTAGAAAGAGAGACCCAGTACTTC | CASSVERETQYF
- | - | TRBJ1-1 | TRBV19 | TGTGCCAGTAGTATTTCATACACTGAAGCTTTCTTT | CASSISYTEAFF
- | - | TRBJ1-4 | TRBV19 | TGTGCCAGTAGTACCTCGCAGGGACTCCTCGGGAAGAAACTGTTTTTT | CASSTSQGLLGKKLFF
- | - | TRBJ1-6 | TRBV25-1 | TGTGCCAGCAGTGAATTTGGGCAGCCTAATTCACCCCTCCACTTT | CASSEFGQPNSPLHF
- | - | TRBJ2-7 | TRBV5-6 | TGTGCCAGCAGCTTGGGGTCGGGGCGGAGCTACGAGCAGTACTTC | CASSLGSGRSYEQYF
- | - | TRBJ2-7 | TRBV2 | TGTGCCAGCGCTAGATCAGGTCGAGCCTACGAGCAGTACTTC | CASARSGRAYEQYF
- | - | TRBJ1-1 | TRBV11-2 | TGTGCCAGCAGCATACAGGGTAACACTGAAGCTTTCTTT | CASSIQGNTEAFF
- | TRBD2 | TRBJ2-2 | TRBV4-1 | TGCGCCAGCAGCCTGCGGGAGGTTGGGTACACCGGGGAGCTGTTTTTT | CASSLREVGYTGELFF
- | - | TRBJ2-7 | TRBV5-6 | TGTGCCAGCAGCACGCCACCCTACGAGCAGTACTTC | CASSTPPYEQYF
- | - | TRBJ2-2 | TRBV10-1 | TGCGCCAGCAGTGCTGGACTGGAAACCGGGGAGCTGTTTTTT | CASSAGLETGELFF
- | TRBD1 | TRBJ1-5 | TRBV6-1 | TGTGCCAGCAGTGATTGGACAGGGGCGAGTCAGCCCCAGCATTTT | CASSDWTGASQPQHF
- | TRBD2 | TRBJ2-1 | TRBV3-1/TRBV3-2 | TGTGCCAGCAGCCCCGGTGGCGGGGGGTTCTCTCGGAGTGAGCAGTTCTTC | CASSPGGGGFSRSEQFF
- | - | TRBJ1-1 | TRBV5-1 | TGCGCCAGCAGCTTGGATATTAGGAACACTGAAGCTTTCTTT | CASSLDIRNTEAFF
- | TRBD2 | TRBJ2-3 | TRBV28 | TGTGCCAGCAGTTTACTAGCGGGGTCGAGTGATACGCAGTATTTT | CASSLLAGSSDTQYF
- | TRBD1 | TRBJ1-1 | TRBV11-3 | TGTGCCAGCAGCTTGGGACAGCTGAACACTGAAGCTTTCTTT | CASSLGQLNTEAFF
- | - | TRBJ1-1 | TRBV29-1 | TGCAGCGTTGAAGAGGGGGGTAACACTGAAGCTTTCTTT | CSVEEGGNTEAFF
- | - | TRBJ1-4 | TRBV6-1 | TGTGCCAGCAGTGAAATTTCCACCGAAAAACTGTTTTTT | CASSEISTEKLFF
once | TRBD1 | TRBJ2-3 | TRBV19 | TGTGCCAGTAGTGTCCGACAGGGTAGCACAGATACGCAGTATTTT | CASSVRQGSTDTQYF
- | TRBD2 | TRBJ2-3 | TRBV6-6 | TGTGCCAGCAGTCGGGGCGGGGAGTATGGAGCTAGCGGGAGGACGCAGTATTTT | CASSRGGEYGASGRTQYF
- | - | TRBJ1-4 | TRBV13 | TGTGCCAGCAGCTTACGGGGCGCCGGTGAAAAACTGTTTTTT | CASSLRGAGEKLFF